Reported below is one TCR beta chain. Germline CDR1 reads SGDLS; CDR2 reads YYNGEE. The CDR3 runs to 16 residues. This entry belongs to a study of monozygotic twins with inflammatory bowel disease. TCRdb reprocessed the 5' RACE reads and keeps a single row for each CDR3 protein, giving no DNA. This listing includes approximately 200,000 distinct CDR3 sequences. This chain uses TRBV9 with TRBJ2-1; the D gene TCRdb calls, TRBD2, cannot be checked with no DNA. Sequenced input: blood. This TCR came from a human donor with ulcerative colitis or Crohn's disease, or a healthy co-twin of an affected twin (not recorded which). CDR3 sequence: CASSVGGGYEDNEQFF. Looking up the rest from reference TRBV9 and TRBJ2-1 gives the full variable domain: DSGVTQTPKHLITATGQRVTLRCSPRSGDLSVYWYQQSLDQGLQFLIQYYNGEERAKGNILERFSAQQFPDLHSELNLSSLELGDSALYFCASSVGGGYEDNEQFFGPGTRLTVL.